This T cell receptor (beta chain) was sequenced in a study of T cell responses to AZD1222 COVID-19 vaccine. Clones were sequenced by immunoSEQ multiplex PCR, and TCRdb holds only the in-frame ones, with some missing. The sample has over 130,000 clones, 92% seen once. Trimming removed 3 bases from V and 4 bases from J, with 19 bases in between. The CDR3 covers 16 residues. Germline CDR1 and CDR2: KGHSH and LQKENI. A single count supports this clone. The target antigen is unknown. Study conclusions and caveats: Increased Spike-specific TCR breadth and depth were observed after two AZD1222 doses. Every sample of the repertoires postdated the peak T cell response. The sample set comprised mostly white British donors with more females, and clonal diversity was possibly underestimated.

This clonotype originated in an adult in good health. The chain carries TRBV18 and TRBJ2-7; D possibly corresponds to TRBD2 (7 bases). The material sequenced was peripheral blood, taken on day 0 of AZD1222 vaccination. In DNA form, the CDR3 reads TGTGCCAGCTCACCCCTAGGGGGGGCATTGGAGTACGAGCAGTACTTC. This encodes CASSPLGGALEYEQYF.